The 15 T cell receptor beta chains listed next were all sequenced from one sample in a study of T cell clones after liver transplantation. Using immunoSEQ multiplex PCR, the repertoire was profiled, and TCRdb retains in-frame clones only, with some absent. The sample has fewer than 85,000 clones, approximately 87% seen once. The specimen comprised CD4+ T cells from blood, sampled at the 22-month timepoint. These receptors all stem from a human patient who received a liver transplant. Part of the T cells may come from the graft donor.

The CDR3 spells CASSYSGTYNTGELFF. CDR3 DNA sequence: TGTGCCAGCAGTTACTCGGGGACCTACAACACCGGGGAGCTGTTTTTT. This sequence joins TRBV6-5 and TRBJ2-2; D possibly matches TRBD1 or TRBD2 (5 bases each). With 0 bases removed from V and 2 bases from J, the gap between germline ends came to 10 bases. Germline CDR1 is MNHEY and CDR2 is SVGAGI. The CDR3 totals 16 residues.

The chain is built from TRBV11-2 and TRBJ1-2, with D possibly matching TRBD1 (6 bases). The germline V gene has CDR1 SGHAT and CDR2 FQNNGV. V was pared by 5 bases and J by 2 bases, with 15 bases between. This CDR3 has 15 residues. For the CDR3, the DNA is TGTGCCAGCAGCACCAACAGGGTTTTAAACTATGGCTACACCTTC. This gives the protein CASSTNRVLNYGYTF.

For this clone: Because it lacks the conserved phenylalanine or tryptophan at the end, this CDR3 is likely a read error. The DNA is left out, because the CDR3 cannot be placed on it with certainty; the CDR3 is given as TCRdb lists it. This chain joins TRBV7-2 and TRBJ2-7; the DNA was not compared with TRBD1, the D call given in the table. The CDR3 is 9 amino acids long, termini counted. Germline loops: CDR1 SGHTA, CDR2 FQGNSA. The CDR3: CASSDPDTL.

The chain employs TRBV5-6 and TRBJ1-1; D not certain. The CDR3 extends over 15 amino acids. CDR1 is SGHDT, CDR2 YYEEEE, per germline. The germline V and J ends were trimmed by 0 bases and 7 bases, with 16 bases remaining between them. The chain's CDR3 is CASSLDVMRGSEAFF. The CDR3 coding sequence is TGTGCCAGCAGCTTGGATGTAATGAGAGGAAGTGAAGCTTTCTTT.

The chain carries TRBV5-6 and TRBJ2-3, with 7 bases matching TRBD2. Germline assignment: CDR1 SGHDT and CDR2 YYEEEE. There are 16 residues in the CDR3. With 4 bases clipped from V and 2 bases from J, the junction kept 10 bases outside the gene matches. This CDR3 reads CASSPLTSRNTDTQYF. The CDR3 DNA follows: TGTGCCAGCAGCCCATTGACTAGCAGAAACACAGATACGCAGTATTTT.

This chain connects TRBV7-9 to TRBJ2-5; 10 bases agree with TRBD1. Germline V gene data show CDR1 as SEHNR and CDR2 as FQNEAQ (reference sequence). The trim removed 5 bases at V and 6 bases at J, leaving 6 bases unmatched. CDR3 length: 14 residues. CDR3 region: CASSPPGQGKTQYF. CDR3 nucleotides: TGTGCCAGCAGCCCTCCGGGACAGGGGAAGACCCAGTACTTC.

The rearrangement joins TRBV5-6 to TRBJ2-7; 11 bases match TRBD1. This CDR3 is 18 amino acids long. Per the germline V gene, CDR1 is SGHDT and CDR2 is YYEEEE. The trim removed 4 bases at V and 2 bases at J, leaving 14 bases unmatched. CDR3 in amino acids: CASSRRTGGRRKAYEQYF. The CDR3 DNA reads TGTGCCAGCAGCCGCAGGACAGGGGGCCGGCGGAAGGCCTACGAGCAGTACTTC.

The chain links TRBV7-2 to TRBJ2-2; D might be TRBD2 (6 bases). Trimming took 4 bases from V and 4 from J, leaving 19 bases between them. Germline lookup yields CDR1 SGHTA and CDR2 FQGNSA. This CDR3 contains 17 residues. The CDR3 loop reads CASSSGTSLAGTGELFF. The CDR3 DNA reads TGTGCCAGCAGCTCGGGGACGTCACTAGCAGGCACCGGGGAGCTGTTTTTT. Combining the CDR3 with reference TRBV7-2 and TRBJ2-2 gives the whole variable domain GAGVSQSPSNKVTEKGKDVELRCDPISGHTALYWYRQSLGQGLEFLIYFQGNSAPDKSGLPSDRFSAERTGGSVSTLTIQRTQQEDSAVYLCASSSGTSLAGTGELFFGEGSRLTVL.

Here the CDR3 reads CAWSPQNEQFF. CDR3 nucleotide sequence: TGTGCCTGGAGTCCTCAGAATGAGCAGTTCTTC. The chain couples TRBV30 to TRBJ2-1; unclear D gene. CDR1 and CDR2 from the germline V gene are GTSNPN and SVGIG (reference sequence). Trimming removed 2 bases at V and 7 bases at J, with 6 bases between. The CDR3 runs to 11 residues.

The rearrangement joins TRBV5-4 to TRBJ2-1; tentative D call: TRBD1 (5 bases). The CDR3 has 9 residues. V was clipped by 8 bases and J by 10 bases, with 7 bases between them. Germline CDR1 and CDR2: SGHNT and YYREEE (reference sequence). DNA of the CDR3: TGTGCCAGTAGGACAGAGCAGTTCTTC. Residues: CASRTEQFF.

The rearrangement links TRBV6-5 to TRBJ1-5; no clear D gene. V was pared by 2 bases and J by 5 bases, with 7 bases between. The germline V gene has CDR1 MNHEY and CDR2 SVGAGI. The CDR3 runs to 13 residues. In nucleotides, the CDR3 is TGTGCCAGCAGTTACGGCCTCGATCAGCCCCAGCATTTT. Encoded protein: CASSYGLDQPQHF.

CDR3 DNA sequence: TGTGCCAGCAGCGTTCGACTAGCTCGGGAGCAGTTCTTC. This translates into CASSVRLAREQFF. This chain links TRBV9 with TRBJ2-1, with TRBD2 matching over 7 bases. The V gene end was trimmed by 2 bases and the J gene end by 10 bases; junction bases not matched to a gene: 6. Germline lookup yields CDR1 SGDLS and CDR2 YYNGEE. The CDR3 consists of 13 residues. Supplemented by reference TRBV9 and TRBJ2-1, the full variable domain reads DSGVTQTPKHLITATGQRVTLRCSPRSGDLSVYWYQQSLDQGLQFLIQYYNGEERAKGNILERFSAQQFPDLHSELNLSSLELGDSALYFCASSVRLAREQFFGPGTRLTVL.

The CDR3 reads CASSFRRDSYNEQFF. CDR3 nucleotide sequence: TGTGCCAGCAGCTTCCGCCGGGACTCCTACAATGAGCAGTTCTTC. The chain joins TRBV7-2 to TRBJ2-1, with a weak D call TRBD2 (5 bases). V lost 3 bases and J 0 bases, leaving 9 bases between the germline ends. CDR3 size: 15 residues. Germline V gene lookup returns CDR1 SGHTA and CDR2 FQGNSA.

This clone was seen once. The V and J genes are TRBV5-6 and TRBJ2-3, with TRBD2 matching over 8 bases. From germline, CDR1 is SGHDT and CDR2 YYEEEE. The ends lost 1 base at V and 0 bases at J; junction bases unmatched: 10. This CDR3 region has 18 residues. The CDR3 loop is CASSLSPGASGSTDTQYF. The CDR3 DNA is TGTGCCAGCAGCTTGAGCCCCGGCGCTAGCGGGAGCACAGATACGCAGTATTTT. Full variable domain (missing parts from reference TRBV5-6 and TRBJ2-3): DAGVTQSPTHLIKTRGQQVTLRCSPKSGHDTVSWYQQALGQGPQFIFQYYEEEERQRGNFPDRFSGHQFPNYSSELNVNALLLGDSALYLCASSLSPGASGSTDTQYFGPGTRLTVL.

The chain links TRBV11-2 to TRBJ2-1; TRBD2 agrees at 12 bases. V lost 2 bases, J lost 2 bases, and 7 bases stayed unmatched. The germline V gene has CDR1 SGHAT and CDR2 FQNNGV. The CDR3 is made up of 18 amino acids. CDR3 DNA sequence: TGTGCCAGCAGCTTAAGGGTGACTAGCGGGAGTACCTACAATGAGCAGTTCTTC. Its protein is CASSLRVTSGSTYNEQFF.